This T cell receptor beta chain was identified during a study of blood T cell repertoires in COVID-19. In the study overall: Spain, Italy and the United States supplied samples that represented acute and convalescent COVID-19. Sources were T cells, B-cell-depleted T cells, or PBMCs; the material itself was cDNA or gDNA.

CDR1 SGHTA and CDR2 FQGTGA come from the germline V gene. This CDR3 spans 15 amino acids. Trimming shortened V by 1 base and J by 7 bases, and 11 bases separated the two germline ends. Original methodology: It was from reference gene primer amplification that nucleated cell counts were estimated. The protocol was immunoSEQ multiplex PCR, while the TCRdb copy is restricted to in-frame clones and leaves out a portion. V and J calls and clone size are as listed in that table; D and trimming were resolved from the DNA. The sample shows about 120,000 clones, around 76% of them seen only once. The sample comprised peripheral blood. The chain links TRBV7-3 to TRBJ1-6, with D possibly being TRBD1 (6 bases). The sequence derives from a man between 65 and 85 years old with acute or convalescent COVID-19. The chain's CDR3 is CASSLIGGVNSPLHF. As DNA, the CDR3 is TGTGCCAGCAGCTTAATTGGGGGCGTAAATTCACCCCTCCACTTT.